Detailed here is one T cell receptor beta chain. What it recognizes is unknown. Profiled with immunoSEQ multiplex PCR; TCRdb holds only in-frame clones, not every one. The sample includes around 68,000 clones, around 85% seen only once; the top ten take around 0.68%. The V gene's germline CDR1 is MNHEY and CDR2 SVGAGI. V dropped 2 bases and J dropped 5 bases, with 10 bases sitting between them. CDR3 size: 13 residues. This sample stems from a study of OX40 agonist ivuxolimab in advanced cancers. Study as a whole: Allowance was made for prior anti-PD-1, anti-PD-L1 or anti-CTLA-4 therapy, and approximately 40% had some.

Whole-study results and caveats: In the 0.1-3.0 mg/kg groups, partial responders showed among the lowest expansion.

The TCR comes from an adult with an advanced solid tumor such as melanoma, head and neck, liver or kidney cancer. This specimen was CD4+ or CD8+ T cells sorted from blood, taken in a trial of the OX40 agonist ivuxolimab. V usage is TRBV6-5 and J usage is TRBJ2-7; TRBD1 might be the D (6 bases). This chain's CDR3 is CASSYQRGNEQYF. The CDR3 DNA is TGTGCCAGCAGTTACCAAAGGGGGAACGAGCAGTACTTC.